The 13 T cell receptor beta chains presented below share a single source sample, sequenced in a study of cytomegalovirus exposure and HLA in healthy donors. Assay: immunoSEQ multiplex PCR; the TCRdb copy retains only in-frame clones and omits some. The sample lists about 140,000 clones, about 83% occurring once. Sequencing was performed on PBMCs. These receptors all stem from a woman in her 30s in good health and CMV-seronegative.

V and J are TRBV2 and TRBJ1-4; 7 nucleotides agree with TRBD1. The V gene end was trimmed by 1 base and the J gene end by 8 bases; junction bases not matched to a gene: 7. Germline CDR1 reads SNHLY; CDR2 reads FYNNEI. The CDR3 consists of 15 residues. The CDR3: CASSEETGTEEKLFF. For the CDR3, the DNA is TGTGCCAGCAGTGAAGAGACAGGGACGGAAGAAAAACTGTTTTTT. The entire variable domain, with the rest obtained from reference TRBV2 and TRBJ1-4, is as follows: EPEVTQTPSHQVTQMGQEVILRCVPISNHLYFYWYRQILGQKVEFLVSFYNNEISEKSEIFDDQFSVERPDGSNFTLKIRSTKLEDSAMYFCASSEETGTEEKLFFGSGTQLSVL.

This sequence joins TRBV5-4 and TRBJ2-7; 7 bases match TRBD2. The J segment lost 3 bases and the V segment lost 3 bases, leaving 12 bases of the junction unmatched. The CDR3 is 16 residues long. Germline V gene sequence: CDR1 SGHNT, CDR2 YYREEE (reference sequence). For the CDR3, the DNA is TGTGCCAGCAGCTCGGGCCTGTCGGGGGGAAACTACGAGCAGTACTTC. Its protein product is CASSSGLSGGNYEQYF.

This chain joins TRBV9 and TRBJ2-1; no clear D. Germline-derived CDR1 and CDR2 are SGDLS and YYNGEE. V was pared by 4 bases and J by 7 bases, with 15 bases between. The CDR3 covers 14 residues. CDR3 sequence (DNA): TGTGCCAGCAGCCCTAGAGGTGTTTATAATGAGCAGTTCTTC. Encoded protein: CASSPRGVYNEQFF.

This clone showed up just a few times. The rearrangement uses TRBV9 and TRBJ1-1; D remains unclear. CDR1 is SGDLS, CDR2 YYNGEE, per germline. This CDR3 comprises 14 residues. V dropped 0 bases and J dropped 4 bases, with 10 bases sitting between them. CDR3 sequence: CASSVEASGTEAFF. The DNA for the CDR3 is TGTGCCAGCAGCGTAGAAGCTAGTGGCACTGAAGCTTTCTTT.

The rearrangement links TRBV5-6 to TRBJ1-2; a possible D gene is TRBD1 (5 bases). Between the trimmed V and J ends, which lost 3 bases and 6 bases, there was a span of 15 bases. The germline V gene has CDR1 SGHDT and CDR2 YYEEEE. This CDR3 is built from 14 residues. In nucleotides, the CDR3 is TGTGCCAGCAGCTCCGCGTGGGGGGAGGATGGCTACACCTTC. Translating gives CASSSAWGEDGYTF.

This chain uses TRBV11-3 with TRBJ1-1; D is unclear. The V gene's germline CDR1 is SGHNT and CDR2 YENEEA. The germline V and J ends were trimmed by 3 bases and 0 bases, with 14 bases remaining between them. This CDR3 is 16 amino acids long. Here the CDR3 DNA reads TGTGCCAGCAGCTTCCGACATCCAAGGTTGAACACTGAAGCTTTCTTT. Translation: CASSFRHPRLNTEAFF.

The chain carries TRBV5-4 and TRBJ2-2; D perhaps matches TRBD2 (5 bases). Trimming removed 0 bases from V and 2 bases from J, with 8 bases in between. In germline, CDR1 is SGHNT, CDR2 YYREEE (reference sequence). The CDR3 length is 15 residues. CDR3: CASSLARDNTGELFF. In DNA form, the CDR3 reads TGTGCCAGCAGCTTGGCTCGGGATAACACCGGGGAGCTGTTTTTT.

This chain links TRBV5-4 with TRBJ2-7; the D is unclear. V was trimmed by 5 bases and J by 0 bases, leaving 12 bases between them. This CDR3 is built from 14 residues. Germline CDR1 is SGHNT and CDR2 is YYREEE (reference sequence). CDR3 protein: CASRADTTSYEQYF. In DNA, the CDR3 is TGTGCCAGCAGAGCCGACACAACCTCCTACGAGCAGTACTTC.

Only a few counts were recorded for this clone. The chain has TRBV5-1 and TRBJ1-1, with 9 bases identical to TRBD1. Germline loops: CDR1 SGHRS, CDR2 YFSETQ. The CDR3 contains 16 residues. V shed 4 bases and J 10 bases; nucleotides not matched to a gene: 17. CDR3 protein: CASSVKGTGFARGAFF. The CDR3 DNA sequence: TGCGCCAGCAGCGTCAAGGGGACAGGGTTTGCGAGAGGAGCTTTCTTT.

V gene TRBV18 combines with J gene TRBJ2-1, with D tentatively TRBD2 (6 bases). The CDR3 sequence is 15 residues long. Germline V lookup: CDR1 KGHSH, CDR2 LQKENI. Trimming left V 3 bases short and J 6 bases short, with 15 bases between. The CDR3 coding sequence is TGTGCCAGCTCACCTTGGCGGGACCCTTTCAATGAGCAGTTCTTC. This sequence encodes CASSPWRDPFNEQFF.

The genes are TRBV12-5 and TRBJ1-1; D perhaps matches TRBD1 (5 bases). Germline CDR1 and CDR2: LGHNT and FRNRAP. V lost 1 base to trimming and J lost 4 bases, with 7 bases between them. The CDR3 spans 13 residues. In DNA form, the CDR3 reads TGTGCTAGTGGTTTGGCCGGGGGCACTGAAGCTTTCTTT. It specifies CASGLAGGTEAFF.

The chain has TRBV5-4 and TRBJ1-2; TRBD1 is a possible D gene (5 bases). From germline, CDR1 is SGHNT and CDR2 YYREEE (reference sequence). The CDR3 loop spans 14 amino acids. V gave up 5 bases and J gave up 3 bases, with 14 bases separating them. This chain's CDR3 is CASSYRGTDYGYTF. The CDR3, as DNA: TGTGCCAGCAGTTACCGGGGGACCGACTATGGCTACACCTTC.

This sequence joins TRBV5-4 and TRBJ2-1; possibly TRBD2 for D (6 bases). Germline CDR1 SGHNT, CDR2 YYREEE (reference sequence). There are 15 residues in the CDR3. V was cut by 2 bases and J by 8 bases, with 17 bases left in between. The CDR3 DNA follows: TGTGCCAGCAGCTTCCGCCGGGACCGGGAGCATGAGCAGTTCTTC. This sequence encodes CASSFRRDREHEQFF.